Below, 23 T cell receptor beta chains from the same sample are listed, as sequenced in a study of cytomegalovirus exposure and HLA in healthy donors. The method was immunoSEQ multiplex PCR; TCRdb's version includes in-frame clones alone and lacks a portion of them. The sample contains 82,000 or so clones, approximately 93% of which appear only once. Material: PBMCs. The receptors derive from a man younger than 35 in good health and CMV-seronegative.

The chain is built from TRBV5-1 and TRBJ1-2; D gene unclear. The length of the CDR3 is 13 residues. Trimming took off 4 bases at V and 4 bases at J, with 11 bases between the two ends. Germline CDR1 SGHRS, CDR2 YFSETQ. CDR3: CASSNLGSYGYTF. DNA for the CDR3: TGCGCCAGCAGCAACCTAGGGAGCTATGGCTACACCTTC.

V usage is TRBV7-8 and J usage is TRBJ1-1; no firm D call. The V and J ends lost 6 bases and 1 base respectively, with 9 bases between them. CDR3 length: 13 amino acids. Germline V CDR1 and CDR2: SGHVS, FQNEAQ. In DNA, the CDR3 is TGTGCCAGCAGGGCCACAAGGAACACTGAAGCTTTCTTT. This translates into CASRATRNTEAFF.

This clone has only one observation. DNA of the CDR3: TGTGCTAGTGGTTGGCAGGGGGTTACTGAAGCTTTCTTT. Amino acids: CASGWQGVTEAFF. The V call is TRBV12-5, the J call TRBJ1-1; 7 nucleotides align to TRBD1. The length of the CDR3 is 13 residues. V gave up 4 bases and J gave up 5 bases; unmatched junction bases: 4. Germline V gives CDR1 LGHNT, CDR2 FRNRAP.

The genes are TRBV18 and TRBJ2-1; D is ambiguous. V lost 0 bases to trimming and J lost 1 base, with 4 bases between them. The CDR3 loop spans 14 amino acids. Germline-derived CDR1 and CDR2 are KGHSH and LQKENI. The CDR3 nucleotides are TGTGCCAGCTCACCACCTAGTTCCTACAATGAGCAGTTCTTC. Its protein product is CASSPPSSYNEQFF.

The chain joins TRBV10-3 to TRBJ1-2, with D uncertain. This CDR3 has 14 residues. Germline V CDR1 and CDR2: ENHRY, SYGVKD. V lost 0 bases, J lost 10 bases, and 15 bases lay in between. CDR3 coding DNA: TGTGCCATCAGTGAGTCACACGACTCCTATTACTACACCTTC. The encoded protein is CAISESHDSYYYTF.

Written as DNA, the CDR3 is TGTGCCAGCAGTTCAGACATGGGGGGGTTGGATGGCTACACCTTC. This encodes CASSSDMGGLDGYTF. The chain employs TRBV6-5 and TRBJ1-2; possible D gene TRBD1, 5 bases. The CDR3 contains 15 residues. V shed 4 bases and J shed 6 bases, with 18 bases lying between them. Germline-derived CDR1 and CDR2 are MNHEY and SVGAGI.

The chain recombines TRBV5-4 with TRBJ2-7, with 7 bases lining up with TRBD1. The V and J ends lost 4 bases and 3 bases, in that order; junction bases with no gene match: 4. Germline lookup yields CDR1 SGHNT and CDR2 YYREEE (reference sequence). CDR3 length: 13 amino acids. The CDR3, as DNA: TGTGCCAGCAGCACTACAGGGGTCTACGAGCAGTACTTC. This codes for CASSTTGVYEQYF.

The genes are TRBV11-2 and TRBJ1-1, with 8 positions matching TRBD1. The V gene end was trimmed by 5 bases and the J gene end by 4 bases; junction bases not matched to a gene: 9. Looked up from germline, CDR1 is SGHAT and CDR2 is FQNNGV. The CDR3 is made up of 15 amino acids. CDR3 sequence (DNA): TGTGCCAGCAGCGCCCGACAGGGGACCTTCACTGAAGCTTTCTTT. Translated, it gives CASSARQGTFTEAFF.

This rearrangement joins TRBV5-1 to TRBJ1-1; D might be TRBD1 (6 bases). Germline-derived CDR1 and CDR2 are SGHRS and YFSETQ. The CDR3 has 15 amino acids. Trimming cost V 7 bases and J 3 bases, with 19 bases left between them. The CDR3 reads CASEDLFGGDTEAFF. As DNA, the CDR3 is TGCGCCAGCGAGGATCTGTTTGGGGGCGACACTGAAGCTTTCTTT.

This clone was detected only once. This rearrangement joins TRBV11-2 to TRBJ1-6, with 9 bases matching TRBD1. Germline values: CDR1 SGHAT, CDR2 FQNNGV. The CDR3 has 15 amino acids. The V and J ends lost 5 bases and 8 bases, in that order; junction bases with no gene match: 7. The CDR3 bases are TGTGCCAGCAGCCAAGCCCGGGACAGGGATTCACCCCTCCACTTT. Translating gives CASSQARDRDSPLHF.

J is TRBJ1-4 and V is TRBV2; 9 bases map to TRBD1. The junction had 4 bases not matched to a gene; V was cut back by 8 bases and J by 0 bases. The CDR3 runs to 15 residues. Germline V gene lookup returns CDR1 SNHLY and CDR2 FYNNEI. The DNA of the CDR3 is TGTGCCAGCCGGGACAGGGTCGCAACTAATGAAAAACTGTTTTTT. Its translation: CASRDRVATNEKLFF.

This rearrangement joins TRBV2 to TRBJ1-2, with 7 bases lining up with TRBD1. V was pared by 6 bases and J by 2 bases, with 3 bases of the junction left unmatched. This CDR3 is 13 amino acids long. In germline, CDR1 is SNHLY, CDR2 FYNNEI. The CDR3 region is CASSETGNYGYTF. The CDR3, as DNA: TGTGCCAGCAGCGAGACAGGGAACTATGGCTACACCTTC.

The CDR3, as DNA: TGTGCCAGTAGTATAGCACTAGTGGGACTACAGTTCTTC. Its protein is CASSIALVGLQFF. V and J are TRBV19 and TRBJ2-1; the match to TRBD2 covers 7 bases. The CDR3 spans 13 residues. Germline CDR1 reads LNHDA; CDR2 reads SQIVND (reference sequence). V lost 1 base, J lost 13 bases, and 7 bases stayed unmatched.

The chain carries TRBV7-6 and TRBJ2-2, with a possible D match to TRBD2 (5 bases). The V end was cut by 5 bases, the J end by 3 bases, with 19 bases between. Germline lookup yields CDR1 SGHVS and CDR2 FNYEAQ. This CDR3 spans 17 amino acids. The CDR3 DNA follows: TGTGCCAGCAGCCTACCGAATACGGGGTTAGACACCGGGGAGCTGTTTTTT. Its protein product is CASSLPNTGLDTGELFF.

The chain combines TRBV30 with TRBJ2-1; 10 bases align to TRBD2. The germline V gene encodes CDR1 GTSNPN and CDR2 SVGIG (reference sequence). The CDR3 consists of 16 residues. V lost 2 bases, J lost 4 bases, and 8 bases stayed unmatched. The DNA of the CDR3 is TGTGCCTGGAGTTCGGCTAGCGGGAGTCTTTACAATGAGCAGTTCTTC. Its protein product is CAWSSASGSLYNEQFF.

On this clone: Within the sample, other DNA sequences also encode this same CDR3. This rearrangement joins TRBV6-5 to TRBJ2-7; TRBD1 matches at 9 bases. CDR1 and CDR2 (germline): MNHEY, SVGAGI. The CDR3 covers 15 residues. The J segment lost 3 bases and the V segment lost 0 bases, leaving 3 bases of the junction unmatched. The CDR3 DNA reads TGTGCCAGCAGTTACTCGGGACAGGGTCACTACGAGCAGTACTTC. Residues: CASSYSGQGHYEQYF.

The V call is TRBV30, the J call TRBJ2-7; possible D gene TRBD1, 6 bases. The CDR3 length is 15 residues. Per the germline V gene, CDR1 is GTSNPN and CDR2 is SVGIG (reference sequence). V lost 5 bases to trimming and J lost 0 bases, with 17 bases between them. The CDR3 region is CAWGGVTGNSYEQYF. The CDR3 DNA reads as TGTGCCTGGGGGGGCGTAACAGGTAACTCCTACGAGCAGTACTTC.

The chain recombines TRBV5-1 with TRBJ1-1; D uncertain. CDR3 length: 14 amino acids. Germline V gives CDR1 SGHRS, CDR2 YFSETQ. Between the trimmed V and J ends, which lost 3 bases and 0 bases, there was a span of 9 bases. CDR3 protein: CASSWAVMNTEAFF. The DNA of the CDR3 is TGCGCCAGCAGCTGGGCAGTCATGAACACTGAAGCTTTCTTT.

This CDR3 reads CSVGTVENTEAFF. CDR3 bases: TGCAGCGTTGGGACAGTCGAGAACACTGAAGCTTTCTTT. The rearrangement joins TRBV29-1 to TRBJ1-1; TRBD1 might be the D (6 bases). The V and J ends lost 4 bases and 1 base respectively, with 10 bases between them. Germline V gives CDR1 SQVTM, CDR2 ANQGSEA. CDR3 length: 13 residues.

The genes are TRBV5-1 and TRBJ1-2; 10 nucleotides line up with TRBD1. The junction had 14 bases not matched to a gene; V was cut back by 4 bases and J by 5 bases. CDR1 and CDR2 from the germline V gene are SGHRS and YFSETQ. This CDR3 has 17 amino acids. CDR3 residues: CASSPRQGATRDYGYTF. CDR3 nucleotide sequence: TGCGCCAGCAGCCCTCGACAGGGGGCCACCCGAGATTATGGCTACACCTTC.

J is TRBJ1-5 and V is TRBV5-8, with 9 bases matching TRBD1. Germline V gene lookup returns CDR1 SGHTS and CDR2 YDEGEE. V trimming: 4 bases; J trimming: 3 bases; junction bases outside the gene matches: 5. This CDR3 region has 15 residues. In DNA form, the CDR3 reads TGTGCCAGCAGCGGAGGGACAGGGATCAATCAGCCCCAGCATTTT. Translating it yields CASSGGTGINQPQHF.

The J gene is TRBJ2-1, the V gene TRBV6-4; TRBD2 matches 11 bases. Looked up from germline, CDR1 is MRHNA and CDR2 is SNTAGT. CDR3 length: 17 amino acids. The V and J ends lost 2 bases and 7 bases, in that order; junction bases with no gene match: 10. CDR3 residues: CASSDEILAGGENEQFF. In nucleotides, the CDR3 is TGTGCCAGCAGTGACGAAATCCTAGCGGGAGGAGAAAATGAGCAGTTCTTC.

The genes are TRBV6-4 and TRBJ2-2; D remains unclear. Germline V CDR1 and CDR2: MRHNA, SNTAGT. This CDR3 has 14 amino acids. The ends were cut back, 6 bases at V and 6 bases at J, with 14 bases in the middle. CDR3 nucleotides: TGTGCCAGCAGCGTTTTGGCAGAAGCCGGGGAGCTGTTTTTT. This translates into CASSVLAEAGELFF.